The T cell receptor (beta chain) described here comes from a study of blood T cell repertoires in COVID-19. About the research overall: Sources were T cells, B-cell-depleted T cells, or PBMCs; the material itself was cDNA or gDNA.

In the authors' methods: It was from reference gene primer amplification that nucleated cell counts were estimated. Only in-frame clones appear in the TCRdb table, and some are missing; sequencing was by immunoSEQ multiplex PCR. V and J calls and clone size are as listed in that table; D and trimming were resolved from the DNA. The data show about 200,000 clones, with 75% to 90% seen just once and roughly 0.69% held by the top ten. This CDR3 has 16 amino acids. V lost 7 bases and J lost 0; bases outside the gene matches: 11. The germline gives CDR1 MNHEY, CDR2 SMNVEV (reference sequence). The receptor's source is a man aged 40-55 years with acute or convalescent COVID-19. The chain combines TRBV27 with TRBJ1-1; 7 bases align to TRBD1. Sequencing was performed on peripheral blood. The CDR3 nucleotides are TGTGCCAGCAAACCAGGGGGACACCCTGTGAACACTGAAGCTTTCTTT. Encoded protein: CASKPGGHPVNTEAFF.